This T cell receptor (beta chain) was documented in a study of CD4 T cells in relation to SARS-CoV-2 and coronaviruses. Clones were read by immunoSEQ multiplex PCR, and TCRdb kept only the in-frame ones, dropping some. The sample yields roughly 20,000 clones, 76% seen once. Unexposed donor CD4+ T cells date from 2011-2018, before the COVID-19 pandemic. The cells were cultured for approximately 10 days before CD4+ T cells were isolated. The CDR3 runs to 14 residues. V lost 3 bases to trimming and J lost 4 bases, with 12 bases between them. From germline, CDR1 is MNHNS and CDR2 SASEGT. About this clone itself: Antigen specificity is unknown.

The chain is built from TRBV6-1 and TRBJ1-1, with no clear D. Material: CD4+ T cells from PBMCs, cultured in vitro. This clonotype was obtained from a human donor in good health. The CDR3 loop reads CASSELGMGTEAFF. CDR3 bases: TGTGCCAGCAGTGAGCTTGGGATGGGCACTGAAGCTTTCTTT.